This T cell receptor (beta chain) was recovered during a study of vaccination and CD4 T cells after COVID-19. Study information: Sampling after COVID took place at a median of about 91 days (range 35 to 161) following diagnosis.

For this clonotype: Antigen: not known.

The Oncomine TCR Beta short-read assay sequenced DNA from cultured CD4+ T cells. From the PCR reads, TCRdb called clonotypes with MiXCR, one entry per CDR3 protein. The sample holds some 20,000 distinct CDR3 sequences; about two fifths are singletons and the top ten take about 32%. CDR3 length: 17 amino acids. Trimming cost V 2 bases and J 2 bases, with 19 bases left between them. The germline V gene has CDR1 SGHTA and CDR2 FQGTGA. Time point denoted: late sampling 161 to 241 days after vaccination in a few convalescent patients. Treatment noted: roughly ten-day PBMC culture with coronavirus spike peptide pools or control peptides (ViraFEST assay). ViraFEST sequenced TCRs after peptide-pool expansion of antigen-specific T cells. With 8.5 to 10 ug/ml peptide pools and roughly 9.8 IU/ml IL-2, PBMCs were cultured at some 2 million per well.

V is TRBV7-3 and J is TRBJ2-7; a possible D gene is TRBD2 (7 bases). This sample comprised CD4+ T cells from blood, cultured in vitro, obtained about 7 months after SARS-CoV-2 vaccination. This receptor was identified in a human donor who had recovered from COVID-19. CDR3 nucleotides: TGTGCCAGCAGCTTATCCCCCTTGGGGGGGGGCCCCTACGAGCAGTACTTC. It specifies CASSLSPLGGGPYEQYF.